The 16 T cell receptor beta chains below all came from one sample that was sequenced in a study of shared clonotypes between healthy human individuals. This table comes from immunoSEQ multiplex PCR, and its TCRdb copy is limited to in-frame clones, with some not included. The sample consists of 150,000 to 200,000 clones, about 93% of them appearing once. Sequenced sample: naive CD4+ T cells sorted from blood. Subset of the sample: CD45RA+ positively selected. All receptors come from a woman aged 25 to 39 in good health.

The rearrangement links TRBV28 to TRBJ2-1; D is unresolved. CDR1 and CDR2 from the germline V gene are MDHEN and SYDVKM. This CDR3 has 11 amino acids. The V end was cut by 7 bases, the J end by 7 bases, with 8 bases between. Written as DNA, the CDR3 is TGTGCCAGCACCACAAATAATGAGCAGTTCTTC. This translates into CASTTNNEQFF.

The gene calls are TRBV28 and TRBJ1-1, with D tentatively TRBD1 (5 bases). V dropped 8 bases and J dropped 3 bases, with 16 bases sitting between them. The CDR3 totals 14 residues. Germline V gives CDR1 MDHEN, CDR2 SYDVKM. In nucleotides, the CDR3 is TGTGCCAGCCCCAAAGCTGTGGGGGACACTGAAGCTTTCTTT. Its protein product is CASPKAVGDTEAFF.

V is TRBV19 and J is TRBJ1-5, with D perhaps matching TRBD1 (6 bases). CDR1 and CDR2 (germline): LNHDA, SQIVND (reference sequence). This CDR3 has 13 amino acids. Trimming left V 6 bases short and J 3 bases short, with 9 bases between. CDR3 residues: CASSRDINQPQHF. CDR3 bases: TGTGCCAGTAGCCGGGACATCAATCAGCCCCAGCATTTT.

The J gene is TRBJ2-7, the V gene TRBV10-2, with 7 bases aligning to TRBD1. The CDR3 is 15 amino acids. V trimming: 8 bases; J trimming: 4 bases; junction bases outside the gene matches: 14. Germline V gene data show CDR1 as WSHSY and CDR2 as SAAADI. CDR3 in amino acids: CASREGRGGRYEQYF. Here the CDR3 DNA reads TGCGCCAGCCGAGAGGGACGAGGGGGCAGGTACGAGCAGTACTTC.

This clone has just one count. The chain carries TRBV7-2 and TRBJ1-2; the D is unclear. Looked up from germline, CDR1 is SGHTA and CDR2 is FQGNSA. The CDR3 covers 15 residues. The V and J ends lost 1 base and 0 bases respectively, with 9 bases between them. The CDR3 is CASSLEARANYGYTF. The DNA for the CDR3 is TGTGCCAGCAGCTTAGAAGCCCGCGCTAACTATGGCTACACCTTC.

The V call is TRBV18, the J call TRBJ1-5; 7 positions match TRBD1. Germline CDR1 is KGHSH and CDR2 is LQKENI. Trimming cost V 0 bases and J 2 bases; bases outside gene matches: 13. This CDR3 has 19 amino acids. CDR3 DNA: TGTGCCAGCTCACCACCGGCGGGACAGTCGGGGGTGGGCAATCAGCCCCAGCATTTT. Amino acids: CASSPPAGQSGVGNQPQHF. The complete variable domain, with remaining parts taken from reference TRBV18 and TRBJ1-5, reads NAGVMQNPRHLVRRRGQEARLRCSPMKGHSHVYWYRQLPEEGLKFMVYLQKENIIDESGMPKERFSAEFPKEGPSILRIQQVVRGDSAAYFCASSPPAGQSGVGNQPQHFGDGTRLSIL.

The rearrangement links TRBV6-5 to TRBJ1-4, with D hard to call. The CDR3 length is 15 residues. Trimming removed 0 bases at V and 1 base at J, with 6 bases between. Germline loops: CDR1 MNHEY, CDR2 SVGAGI. CDR3: CASSYSSRTNEKLFF. DNA of the CDR3: TGTGCCAGCAGTTACTCGAGCAGAACTAATGAAAAACTGTTTTTT.

This sequence joins TRBV2 and TRBJ2-1, with TRBD1 identical over 8 bases. Trimming cost V 3 bases and J 4 bases; bases outside gene matches: 14. CDR1 is SNHLY and CDR2 is FYNNEI in the germline V gene. The CDR3 totals 18 residues. CDR3 coding DNA: TGTGCCAGCAGTGATCTGGGACAGGATTTCTTGGGATACAATGAGCAGTTCTTC. It yields the protein CASSDLGQDFLGYNEQFF.

The chain links TRBV5-1 to TRBJ2-1; 8 bases line up with TRBD2. This CDR3 has 16 residues. V gave up 4 bases and J gave up 2 bases; unmatched junction bases: 8. The germline V gene encodes CDR1 SGHRS and CDR2 YFSETQ. The CDR3 DNA is TGCGCCAGCAGCCCGGGAGGGACCCCGACCTACAATGAGCAGTTCTTC. Translated: CASSPGGTPTYNEQFF.

The chain recombines TRBV4-1 with TRBJ2-3; 8 bases match TRBD2. This CDR3 region has 16 residues. The germline V gene has CDR1 MGHRA and CDR2 YSYEKL. V trimming: 6 bases; J trimming: 6 bases; junction bases outside the gene matches: 14. The CDR3 nucleotides are TGCGCCAGCAGTCCCTTACGGGGGGGGGCCCTCGATACGCAGTATTTT. Translated, it gives CASSPLRGGALDTQYF.

This rearrangement joins TRBV7-8 to TRBJ2-5; possible D gene TRBD2, 6 bases. Germline loops: CDR1 SGHVS, CDR2 FQNEAQ. This CDR3 spans 15 amino acids. The ends were cut back, 7 bases at V and 0 bases at J, with 15 bases in the middle. The CDR3, as DNA: TGTGCCAGCACCGCCGACCGGGGGAACCAAGAGACCCAGTACTTC. It encodes CASTADRGNQETQYF.

The table lists this clone with a count of one. J is TRBJ2-5 and V is TRBV19; D is possibly TRBD2 (6 bases). The last part of the DNA fits TRBJ2-7 better; the J call may be wrong. The CDR3 extends over 13 amino acids. Germline assignment: CDR1 LNHDA and CDR2 SQIVND (reference sequence). The DNA of the CDR3 is TGTGCCAGTAGTCGGGGACTTACCTACGAGCAGTACTTC. Its translation: CASSRGLTYEQYF.

A single count supports this clone. CDR3 residues: CASSLYRPGHLPSGANVLTF. For the CDR3, the DNA is TGTGCCAGCAGTTTATACCGGCCAGGACATCTACCTTCTGGGGCCAACGTCCTGACTTTC. The chain carries TRBV28 and TRBJ2-6; possible D gene TRBD1, 5 bases. Germline V gives CDR1 MDHEN, CDR2 SYDVKM. The CDR3 loop spans 20 amino acids. V was cut by 1 base and J by 1 base, with 20 bases left in between.

This chain uses TRBV7-3 with TRBJ2-1; 8 bases agree with TRBD2. The CDR3 sequence is 15 residues long. The germline V gene has CDR1 SGHTA and CDR2 FQGTGA. Unmatched junction bases numbered 9, after V lost 2 bases and J lost 9 bases. Here the CDR3 reads CASSLRPGGPSEQFF. The CDR3 DNA follows: TGTGCCAGCAGCTTACGGCCGGGAGGGCCGAGTGAGCAGTTCTTC.

The rearrangement joins TRBV5-1 to TRBJ2-7, with 11 bases aligning to TRBD2. The CDR3 has 15 amino acids. CDR1 is SGHRS and CDR2 is YFSETQ in the germline V gene. The V gene end was trimmed by 3 bases and the J gene end by 2 bases; junction bases not matched to a gene: 4. DNA for the CDR3: TGCGCCAGCAGCTCGCAGACTAGCGGGACCTACGAGCAGTACTTC. Translation gives CASSSQTSGTYEQYF.

The CDR3: CASSPGQGAYEQYF. CDR3 nucleotide sequence: TGTGCCAGCAGCCCCGGGCAGGGGGCCTACGAGCAGTACTTC. The chain couples TRBV13 to TRBJ2-7; 7 bases are a match to TRBD1. Germline V gene lookup returns CDR1 PRHDT and CDR2 FYEKMQ (reference sequence). The ends lost 5 bases at V and 2 bases at J; junction bases unmatched: 6. The CDR3 is made up of 14 amino acids.